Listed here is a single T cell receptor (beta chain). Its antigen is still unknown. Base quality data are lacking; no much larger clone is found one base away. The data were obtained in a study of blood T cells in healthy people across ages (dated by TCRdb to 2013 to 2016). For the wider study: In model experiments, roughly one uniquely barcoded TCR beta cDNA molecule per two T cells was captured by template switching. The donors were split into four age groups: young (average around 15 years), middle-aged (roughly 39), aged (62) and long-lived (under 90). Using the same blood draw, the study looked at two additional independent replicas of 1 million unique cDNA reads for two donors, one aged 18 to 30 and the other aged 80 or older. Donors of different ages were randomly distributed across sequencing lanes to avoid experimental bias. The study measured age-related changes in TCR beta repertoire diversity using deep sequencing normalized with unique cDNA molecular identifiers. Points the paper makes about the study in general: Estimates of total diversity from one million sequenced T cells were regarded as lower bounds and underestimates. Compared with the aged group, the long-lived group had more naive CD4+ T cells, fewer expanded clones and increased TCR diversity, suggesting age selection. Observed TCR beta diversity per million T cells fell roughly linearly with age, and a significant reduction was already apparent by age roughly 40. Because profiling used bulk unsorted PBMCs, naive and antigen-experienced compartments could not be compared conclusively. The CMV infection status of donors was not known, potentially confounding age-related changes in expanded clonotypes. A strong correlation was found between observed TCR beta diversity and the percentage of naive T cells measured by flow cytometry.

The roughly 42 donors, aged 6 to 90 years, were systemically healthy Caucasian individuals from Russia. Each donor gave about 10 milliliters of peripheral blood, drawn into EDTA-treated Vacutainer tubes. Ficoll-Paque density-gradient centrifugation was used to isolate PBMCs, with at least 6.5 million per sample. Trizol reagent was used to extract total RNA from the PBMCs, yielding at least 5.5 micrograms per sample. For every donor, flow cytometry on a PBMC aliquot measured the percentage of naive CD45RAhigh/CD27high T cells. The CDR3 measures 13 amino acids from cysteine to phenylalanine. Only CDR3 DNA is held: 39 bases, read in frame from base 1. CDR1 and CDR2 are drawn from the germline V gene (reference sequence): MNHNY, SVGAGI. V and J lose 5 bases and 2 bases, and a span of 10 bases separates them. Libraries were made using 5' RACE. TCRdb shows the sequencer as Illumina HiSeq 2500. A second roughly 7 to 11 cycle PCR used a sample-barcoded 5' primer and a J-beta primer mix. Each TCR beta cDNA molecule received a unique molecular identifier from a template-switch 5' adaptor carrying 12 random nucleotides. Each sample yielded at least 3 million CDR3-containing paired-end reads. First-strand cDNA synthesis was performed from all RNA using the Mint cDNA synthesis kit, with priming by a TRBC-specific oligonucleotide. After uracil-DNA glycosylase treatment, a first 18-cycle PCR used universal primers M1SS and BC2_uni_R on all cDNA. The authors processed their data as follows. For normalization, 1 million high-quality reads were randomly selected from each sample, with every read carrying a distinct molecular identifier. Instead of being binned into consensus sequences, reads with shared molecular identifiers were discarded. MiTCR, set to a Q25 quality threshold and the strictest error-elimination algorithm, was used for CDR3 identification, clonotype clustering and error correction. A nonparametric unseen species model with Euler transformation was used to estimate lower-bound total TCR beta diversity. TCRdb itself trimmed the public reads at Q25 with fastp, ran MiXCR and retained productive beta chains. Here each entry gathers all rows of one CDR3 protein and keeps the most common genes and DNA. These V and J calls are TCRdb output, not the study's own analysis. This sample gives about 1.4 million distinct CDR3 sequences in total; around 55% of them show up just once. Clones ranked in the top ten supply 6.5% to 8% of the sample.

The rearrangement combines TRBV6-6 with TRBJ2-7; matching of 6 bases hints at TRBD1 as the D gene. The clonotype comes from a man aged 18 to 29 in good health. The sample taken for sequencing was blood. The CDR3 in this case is CASSRRGPYEQYF. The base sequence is TGTGCCAGCAGTCGCAGGGGCCCCTACGAGCAGTACTTC.